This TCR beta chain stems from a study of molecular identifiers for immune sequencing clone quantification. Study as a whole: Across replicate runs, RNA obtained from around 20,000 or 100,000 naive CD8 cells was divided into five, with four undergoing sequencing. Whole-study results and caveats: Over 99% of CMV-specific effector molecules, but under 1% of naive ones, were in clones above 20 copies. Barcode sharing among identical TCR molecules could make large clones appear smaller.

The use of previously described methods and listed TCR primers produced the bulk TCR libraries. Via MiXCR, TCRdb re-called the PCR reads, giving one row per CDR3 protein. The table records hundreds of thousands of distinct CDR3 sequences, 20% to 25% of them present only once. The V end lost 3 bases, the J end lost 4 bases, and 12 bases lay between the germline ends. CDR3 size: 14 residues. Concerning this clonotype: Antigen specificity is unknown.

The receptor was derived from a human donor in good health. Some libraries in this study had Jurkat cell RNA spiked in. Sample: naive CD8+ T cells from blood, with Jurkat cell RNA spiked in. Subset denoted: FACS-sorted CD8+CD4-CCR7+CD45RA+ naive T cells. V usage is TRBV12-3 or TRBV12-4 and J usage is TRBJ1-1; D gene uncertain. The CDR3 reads CASSFWYEGTEAFF. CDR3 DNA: TGTGCCAGCAGTTTCTGGTACGAGGGCACTGAAGCTTTCTTT.